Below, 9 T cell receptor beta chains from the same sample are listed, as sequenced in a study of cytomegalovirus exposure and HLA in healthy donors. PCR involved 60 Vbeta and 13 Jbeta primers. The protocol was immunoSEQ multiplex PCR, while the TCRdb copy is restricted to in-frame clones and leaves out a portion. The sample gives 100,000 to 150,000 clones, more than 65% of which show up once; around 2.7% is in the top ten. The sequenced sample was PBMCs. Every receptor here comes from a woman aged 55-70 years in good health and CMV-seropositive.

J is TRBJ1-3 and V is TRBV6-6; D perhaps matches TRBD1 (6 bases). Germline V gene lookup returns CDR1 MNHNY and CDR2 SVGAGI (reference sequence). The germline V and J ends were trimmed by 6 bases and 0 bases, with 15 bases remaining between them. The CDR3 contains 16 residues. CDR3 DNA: TGTGCCAGCAGAGTAACCGACAGGAGCTCTGGAAACACCATATATTTT. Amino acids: CASRVTDRSSGNTIYF.

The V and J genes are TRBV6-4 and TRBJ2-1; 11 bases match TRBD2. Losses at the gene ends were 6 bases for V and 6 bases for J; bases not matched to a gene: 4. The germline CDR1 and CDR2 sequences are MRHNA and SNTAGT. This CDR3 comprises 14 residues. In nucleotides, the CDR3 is TGTGCCAGCAGCGTAGCGGGGGGGCGCAATGAGCAGTTCTTC. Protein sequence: CASSVAGGRNEQFF.

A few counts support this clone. CDR3 coding DNA: TGCGCCAGCAGCTTGGCTCCGCCGGGACAACTCGCCACCGGGGAGCTGTTTTTT. Residues: CASSLAPPGQLATGELFF. V is TRBV5-1 and J is TRBJ2-2, with a possible D match to TRBD1 (6 bases). Trimming took off 0 bases at V and 4 bases at J, with 19 bases between the two ends. Germline loops: CDR1 SGHRS, CDR2 YFSETQ. There are 18 residues in the CDR3.

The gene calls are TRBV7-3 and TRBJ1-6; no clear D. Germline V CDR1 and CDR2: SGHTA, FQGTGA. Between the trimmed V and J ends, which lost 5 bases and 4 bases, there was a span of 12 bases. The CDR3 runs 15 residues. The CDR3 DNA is TGTGCCAGCAGCCGCAAAGCCTCTTATAATTCACCCCTCCACTTT. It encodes CASSRKASYNSPLHF.

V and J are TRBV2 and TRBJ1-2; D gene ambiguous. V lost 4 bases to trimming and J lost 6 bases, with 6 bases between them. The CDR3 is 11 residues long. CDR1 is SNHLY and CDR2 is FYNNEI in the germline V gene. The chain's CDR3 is CASSGTDGYTF. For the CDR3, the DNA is TGTGCCAGCAGTGGAACGGATGGCTACACCTTC.

Here the CDR3 reads CASSSGGTGARGGAFF. CDR3 sequence (DNA): TGTGCCAGCAGCTCCGGAGGGACAGGGGCGAGAGGTGGTGCTTTCTTT. The V call is TRBV5-8, the J call TRBJ1-1; 10 nucleotides align to TRBD1. V lost 3 bases, J lost 11 bases, and 16 bases stayed unmatched. This CDR3 is 16 amino acids long. Looked up from germline, CDR1 is SGHTS and CDR2 is YDEGEE.

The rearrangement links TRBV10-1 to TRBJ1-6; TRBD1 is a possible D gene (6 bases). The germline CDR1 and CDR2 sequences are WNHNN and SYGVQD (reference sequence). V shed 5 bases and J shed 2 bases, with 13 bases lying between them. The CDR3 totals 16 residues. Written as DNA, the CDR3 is TGCGCCAGCAGTAGGGGGTTTGAGGCCTATAATTCACCCCTCCACTTT. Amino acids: CASSRGFEAYNSPLHF.

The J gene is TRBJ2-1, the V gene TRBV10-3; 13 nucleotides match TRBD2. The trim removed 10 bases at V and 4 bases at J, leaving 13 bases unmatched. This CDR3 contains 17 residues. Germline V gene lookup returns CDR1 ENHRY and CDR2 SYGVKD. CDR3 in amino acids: CASPTSGGAIIYNEQFF. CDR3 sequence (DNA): TGTGCCAGCCCTACTAGCGGGGGGGCTATCATATACAATGAGCAGTTCTTC.

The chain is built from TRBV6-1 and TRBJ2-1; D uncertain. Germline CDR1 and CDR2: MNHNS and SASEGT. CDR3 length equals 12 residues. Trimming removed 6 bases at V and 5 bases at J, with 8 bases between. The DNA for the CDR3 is TGTGCCAGCAGGCCCACACACAATGAGCAGTTCTTC. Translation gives CASRPTHNEQFF.